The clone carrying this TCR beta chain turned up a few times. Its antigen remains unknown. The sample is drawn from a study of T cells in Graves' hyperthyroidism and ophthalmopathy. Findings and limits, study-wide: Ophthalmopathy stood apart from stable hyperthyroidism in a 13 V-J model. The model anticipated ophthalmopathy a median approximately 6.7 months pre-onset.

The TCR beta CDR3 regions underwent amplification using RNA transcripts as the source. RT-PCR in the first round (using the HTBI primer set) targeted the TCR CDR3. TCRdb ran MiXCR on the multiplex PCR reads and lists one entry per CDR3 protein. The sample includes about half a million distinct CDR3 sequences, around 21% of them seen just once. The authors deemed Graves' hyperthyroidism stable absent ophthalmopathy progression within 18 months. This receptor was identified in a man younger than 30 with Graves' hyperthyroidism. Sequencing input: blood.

The DNA of the CDR3 is TGTGCCAGCAGTTACTCACTTGGCGCGGGAGGGAACGAGCAGTACTTC. Its protein product is CASSYSLGAGGNEQYF. This sequence joins TRBV6-5 and TRBJ2-7, with 9 bases lining up with TRBD2. This CDR3 comprises 16 residues. CDR1 and CDR2 (germline): MNHEY, SVGAGI. V trimming: 0 bases; J trimming: 5 bases; junction bases outside the gene matches: 8.